The 25 T cell receptor beta chains listed next were all sequenced from one sample in a study of T cell repertoires in cytomegalovirus infection. Which antigens these TCRs recognize remains unknown. Each CDR3 protein is one row after TCRdb ran MiXCR on the reads. The table lists fewer than 900,000 distinct CDR3 sequences, almost 30% of them singletons, with roughly 13% in the top ten. The material sequenced was cultured CD8+ T cells from PBMCs, taken from culture after CMV antigen stimulation. The origin of the receptors is a human donor in good health (CMV status not recorded). Some clones in this sample may be carry-over from other donors' samples.

This rearrangement joins TRBV24-1 to TRBJ2-2; D perhaps matches TRBD2 (6 bases). The CDR3 consists of 13 residues. Germline CDR1 KGHDR, CDR2 SFDVKD. Trimming shortened V by 7 bases and J by 2 bases, and 7 bases separated the two germline ends. CDR3 protein: CATRGGNTGELFF. CDR3 sequence (DNA): TGTGCCACCAGGGGGGGAAACACCGGGGAGCTGTTTTTT.

There are a few counts of this clonotype. The chain recombines TRBV10-3 with TRBJ1-1; D may be TRBD1 (5 bases). V dropped 6 bases and J dropped 3 bases, with 11 bases sitting between them. Germline V gene data show CDR1 as ENHRY and CDR2 as SYGVKD. CDR3 size: 13 residues. The CDR3 DNA is TGTGCCATCAGGGACCGGACATACACTGAAGCTTTCTTT. Encoded protein: CAIRDRTYTEAFF.

This clonotype occurred once. The V and J genes are TRBV3-1 and TRBJ2-7, with 13 positions matching TRBD2. Trimming cost V 4 bases and J 7 bases; bases outside gene matches: 7. The germline V gene encodes CDR1 LGHDT and CDR2 YNNKEL (reference sequence). This CDR3 has 15 amino acids. For the CDR3, the DNA is TGTGCCAGCAGCCCGGGACTAGCGGGGTCGGGGGAGCAGTACGTC. Translating gives CASSPGLAGSGEQYV.

The chain carries TRBV6-4 and TRBJ1-6; 8 bases line up with TRBD1. The V and J ends lost 9 bases and 0 bases, in that order; junction bases with no gene match: 10. Germline-derived CDR1 and CDR2 are MRHNA and SNTAGT. This CDR3 spans 17 amino acids. Here the CDR3 reads CARIPGQDSSYNSPLHF. DNA of the CDR3: TGTGCCAGGATTCCGGGACAGGACAGCTCCTATAATTCACCCCTCCACTTT.

The rearrangement joins TRBV6-5 to TRBJ1-1; D gene ambiguous. The V gene lost 3 bases and the J gene lost 4 bases, with 12 bases spanning the gap. The CDR3 is 14 residues long. Germline values: CDR1 MNHEY, CDR2 SVGAGI. The CDR3 DNA sequence: TGTGCCAGCAGTTATTTGAGTGGAATCACTGAAGCTTTCTTT. Its protein is CASSYLSGITEAFF.

This chain uses TRBV19 with TRBJ2-7; D gene uncertain. There are 13 residues in the CDR3. V dropped 5 bases and J dropped 5 bases, with 13 bases sitting between them. Germline V CDR1 and CDR2: LNHDA, SQIVND (reference sequence). The DNA of the CDR3 is TGTGCCAGTAGTTCCTCGGTAGGAGACGAGCAGTACTTC. Its translation: CASSSSVGDEQYF.

This clonotype was seen more than once but under ten times. The rearrangement links TRBV19 to TRBJ1-1; D unclear. The CDR3 sequence is 13 residues long. Germline CDR1 reads LNHDA; CDR2 reads SQIVND (reference sequence). Deletions cut 7 bases from V and 3 bases from J, with 12 bases between. The CDR3 loop reads CASILDGYTEAFF. In DNA, the CDR3 is TGTGCCAGTATCTTGGACGGTTACACTGAAGCTTTCTTT.

The rearrangement uses TRBV7-8 and TRBJ1-6; 9 nucleotides agree with TRBD1. The CDR3 sequence is 15 residues long. J was trimmed by 13 bases and V by 2 bases; bases with no gene match: 9. Germline CDR1 reads SGHVS; CDR2 reads FQNEAQ. CDR3 DNA sequence: TGTGCCAGCAGCTTACCCGGACAGGGGTCGAGCCCCCTCCACTTT. This translates into CASSLPGQGSSPLHF.

In its sample, this clonotype was seen a few times. The J gene is TRBJ2-1, the V gene TRBV5-6; D ambiguous. This CDR3 is 14 amino acids long. Per the germline V gene, CDR1 is SGHDT and CDR2 is YYEEEE. V shed 4 bases and J shed 3 bases, with 11 bases lying between them. The CDR3 bases are TGTGCCAGCAGCCTTGGGTACTTCTACAATGAGCAGTTCTTC. Protein sequence: CASSLGYFYNEQFF. Filled out from reference TRBV5-6 and TRBJ2-1, the complete variable domain reads DAGVTQSPTHLIKTRGQQVTLRCSPKSGHDTVSWYQQALGQGPQFIFQYYEEEERQRGNFPDRFSGHQFPNYSSELNVNALLLGDSALYLCASSLGYFYNEQFFGPGTRLTVL.

The rearrangement links TRBV20-1 to TRBJ2-1; TRBD2 aligns across 9 bases. The CDR3 is 16 amino acids. Per the germline V gene, CDR1 is DFQATT and CDR2 is SNEGSKA (reference sequence). Trimming removed 0 bases from V and 8 bases from J; junction bases left unmatched: 11. For the CDR3, the DNA is TGCAGTGCTAGAGATCTGGCGGGGGGGTTTTGGGATGAGCAGTTCTTC. This codes for CSARDLAGGFWDEQFF.

Only a few counts were recorded for this clonotype. The rearrangement joins TRBV7-6 to TRBJ2-7; D may correspond to TRBD1 or TRBD2 (5 bases each). This CDR3 spans 15 amino acids. CDR1 and CDR2 from the germline V gene are SGHVS and FNYEAQ. Trimming removed 1 base at V and 5 bases at J, with 15 bases between. CDR3 bases: TGTGCCAGCAGCTTAGTGGGCAGGGAGAATGACGAGCAGTACTTC. This encodes CASSLVGRENDEQYF.

The chain links TRBV13 to TRBJ2-3, with no clear D. The V and J ends lost 5 bases and 8 bases respectively, with 14 bases between them. The CDR3 totals 13 residues. Germline V gene lookup returns CDR1 PRHDT and CDR2 FYEKMQ (reference sequence). The DNA of the CDR3 is TGTGCCAGCAGCGAGAGGAGCCAGAGTACGCAGTATTTT. Protein: CASSERSQSTQYF.

This chain uses TRBV6-1 with TRBJ2-7, with 8 bases fitting TRBD1. V lost 7 bases, J lost 5 bases, and 10 bases stayed unmatched. CDR3 size: 14 residues. Germline loops: CDR1 MNHNS, CDR2 SASEGT. CDR3 sequence (DNA): TGTGCCAGCAAGATCGACAGGGGTGCCGACGAGCAGTACTTC. Protein sequence: CASKIDRGADEQYF.

The sample holds a few counts of this clonotype. V usage is TRBV20-1 and J usage is TRBJ1-2, with TRBD1 as a possible D gene (5 bases). V was pared by 6 bases and J by 5 bases, with 25 bases between. The germline V gene has CDR1 DFQATT and CDR2 SNEGSKA (reference sequence). The CDR3 spans 16 residues. The CDR3 nucleotides read TGCAGTGCCCAAGAAGCCGGCAGGGCACTCGGGTATGGCTACACCTTC. This translates into CSAQEAGRALGYGYTF.

The rearrangement links TRBV7-9 to TRBJ2-3, with TRBD2 matching over 9 bases. The CDR3 spans 15 residues. J lost 6 bases, V lost 2 bases, and 6 bases had no gene match. Germline assignment: CDR1 SEHNR and CDR2 FQNEAQ (reference sequence). The DNA of the CDR3 is TGTGCCAGCAGCTTACCACGGACTAGCGTGGATACGCAGTATTTT. Its translation is CASSLPRTSVDTQYF.

V and J are TRBV20-1 and TRBJ2-2; 12 bases match TRBD1. This CDR3 spans 14 amino acids. Germline trimming cut 7 bases from V and 2 bases from J; bases unmatched to any gene: 2. Per the germline V gene, CDR1 is DFQATT and CDR2 is SNEGSKA (reference sequence). CDR3 DNA sequence: TGCAGTGTGGGACAGGGGGCTAACACCGGGGAGCTGTTTTTT. Protein product: CSVGQGANTGELFF.

This clonotype has just a few counts. The chain recombines TRBV6-5 with TRBJ1-1; D remains unclear. V lost 0 bases, J lost 1 base, and 6 bases lay in between. Germline CDR1 and CDR2: MNHEY and SVGAGI. CDR3 size: 14 residues. The CDR3 DNA reads as TGTGCCAGCAGTTACTCGGTAGGGAACACTGAAGCTTTCTTT. It encodes CASSYSVGNTEAFF.

There are a few counts of this clonotype. The chain links TRBV28 to TRBJ1-2, with unresolved D. The CDR3 runs to 13 residues. Trimming pared 7 bases from V and 2 bases from J, leaving 11 bases between. CDR1 is MDHEN and CDR2 is SYDVKM in the germline V gene. This CDR3 is CASNRYKNYGYTF. Written as DNA, the CDR3 is TGTGCCAGCAATCGCTATAAAAACTATGGCTACACCTTC.

In its sample, this clonotype was seen a few times. The chain is built from TRBV20-1 and TRBJ2-1; no clear D gene. With 6 bases removed from V and 7 bases from J, the gap between germline ends came to 13 bases. The CDR3 loop spans 12 amino acids. Germline V CDR1 and CDR2: DFQATT, SNEGSKA (reference sequence). The CDR3, as DNA: TGCAGTGCCCAACGGTATAAAAATGAGCAGTTCTTC. It translates to CSAQRYKNEQFF.

The V gene is TRBV9, the J gene TRBJ1-2, with no clear D. CDR3 size: 14 residues. In germline, CDR1 is SGDLS, CDR2 YYNGEE. Trimming took off 0 bases at V and 9 bases at J, with 15 bases between the two ends. The CDR3 nucleotides read TGTGCCAGCAGCGTAGTAACTGGCGATAGTAGCTACACCTTC. Its translation is CASSVVTGDSSYTF.

The V call is TRBV27, the J call TRBJ2-7; TRBD1 agrees at 11 bases. The germline gives CDR1 MNHEY, CDR2 SMNVEV (reference sequence). With V trimmed by 3 bases and J by 7 bases, 8 bases remained unmatched. There are 15 residues in the CDR3. CDR3 sequence (DNA): TGTGCCAGCAGTTTGAGCGGGACAGGGGGATTGGAGCAGTACTTC. As protein: CASSLSGTGGLEQYF.

Only a few counts were recorded for this clonotype. The gene calls are TRBV29-1 and TRBJ2-7; D call uncertain. V shed 4 bases and J shed 3 bases, with 10 bases lying between them. The CDR3 sequence is 12 residues long. From germline, CDR1 is SQVTM and CDR2 ANQGSEA. CDR3 nucleotides: TGCAGCGTTGCCGGGTCAGTCTACGAGCAGTACTTC. Translating gives CSVAGSVYEQYF.

This clonotype was observed a few times. The chain combines TRBV10-3 with TRBJ1-3, with 11 positions matching TRBD1. Trimming at V came to 3 bases and at J to 8 bases, leaving 9 bases not matched to a gene. CDR1 ENHRY and CDR2 SYGVKD come from the germline V gene. This CDR3 region has 16 residues. The CDR3 sequence is CAISDWTGGEVDTIYF. The CDR3 DNA sequence: TGTGCCATCAGTGACTGGACAGGGGGCGAGGTAGACACCATATATTTT.

The gene calls are TRBV29-1 and TRBJ2-1; 7 bases map to TRBD1. V was pared by 2 bases and J by 5 bases, with 12 bases of the junction left unmatched. CDR1 is SQVTM and CDR2 is ANQGSEA in the germline V gene. The CDR3 spans 16 residues. The chain's CDR3 is CSVERAGGVKDNEQFF. As DNA, the CDR3 is TGCAGCGTTGAACGGGCAGGGGGTGTCAAGGACAATGAGCAGTTCTTC.

The sample holds a few counts of this clonotype. The chain uses TRBV4-1 and TRBJ1-1, with D perhaps matching TRBD1 (5 bases). The germline V gene has CDR1 MGHRA and CDR2 YSYEKL. The V end lost 1 base, the J end lost 1 base, and 13 bases lay between the germline ends. This CDR3 region has 16 residues. DNA of the CDR3: TGCGCCAGCAGCCAAGTTGGTCCCGGGACGAACACTGAAGCTTTCTTT. It codes for CASSQVGPGTNTEAFF.